This TCR beta chain stems from a study of blood T cell repertoires in COVID-19. Participants spanned ages about 18 to 100 years and resided in about two dozen US areas. Some clones are missing from TCRdb's copy, which holds only in-frame ones; the method was immunoSEQ multiplex PCR. The sample carries fewer than 250,000 clones, 80% to 85% recorded once. The length of the CDR3 is 20 residues. Trimming at V came to 4 bases and at J to 0 bases, leaving 17 bases not matched to a gene. Germline loops: CDR1 LNHDA, CDR2 SQIVND (reference sequence). The sequencing sample was made of PBMCs or T cells enriched from blood (not recorded which). The TCR comes from a woman in her forties or fifties with acute COVID-19. The chain is built from TRBV19 and TRBJ2-3; 9 positions match TRBD2. In DNA, the CDR3 is TGTGCCAGTAGTACCAAAGGCTACCATACTAGCGGGTCTAGCACAGATACGCAGTATTTT. Protein: CASSTKGYHTSGSSTDTQYF.